The T cell receptor (beta chain) described here comes from a study of cytomegalovirus exposure and HLA in healthy donors. As for the study in general: A subsequent analysis stated that the 100 to 150 validation repertoires were run on the same platform as the approximately 710 first-cohort repertoires. Points from the study as a whole: The authors enumerated 164 TCR beta chains as linked to cytomegalovirus. Researchers reported that three CMV-associated chains were confirmed in vitro as CMV antigen-specific.

It was the roughly 120-subject validation cohort, separate from the roughly 700-subject first cohort, to which the donors belonged. Clones were sequenced by immunoSEQ multiplex PCR, and TCRdb holds only the in-frame ones, with some missing. The sample has approximately 210,000 clones; about 82% are singletons. As concerns this clone: Its antigen is not identified.

The CDR3 is made up of 15 amino acids. The germline CDR1 and CDR2 sequences are LNHDA and SQIVND (reference sequence). Losses at the gene ends were 6 bases for V and 2 bases for J; bases not matched to a gene: 7. This sequence was found in a woman between 18 and 29 years old in good health and CMV-seronegative. The material sequenced was PBMCs. The chain employs TRBV19 and TRBJ1-5, with 7 positions matching TRBD1. CDR3 DNA sequence: TGTGCCAGTAGGACAGGGTATCGTGGCAATCAGCCCCAGCATTTT. It translates to CASRTGYRGNQPQHF.